This T cell receptor beta chain was observed in a study of blood T cell repertoires in COVID-19. Study details: The origin of the acute and convalescent COVID-19 samples was the United States, Italy and Spain. T cells, B-cell-depleted T cells, or PBMCs provided the cDNA or gDNA that served as material.

The Seattle site enrolled patients during active infection and followed them longitudinally. The CDR3 covers 13 residues. The germline V gene encodes CDR1 SGHTA and CDR2 FQGTGA. Trimming stripped 4 bases from V and 7 bases from J, with 10 bases between. Per the original data handling: How many nucleated cells were present was estimated from reference gene primer amplification. Sequenced by immunoSEQ multiplex PCR; TCRdb stores in-frame clones only, minus some. That table furnishes V, J and clone size, whereas the DNA furnished D and trimming. This table holds about 160,000 clones, 79% found once. V and J are TRBV7-3 and TRBJ1-4, with no clear D. Sequencing was carried out using peripheral blood. This clonotype originated in a woman aged 55-75 years with COVID-19, enrolled during active disease. The CDR3 bases are TGTGCCAGCAGCTCCCGGGAGGGTGAAAAACTGTTTTTT. This encodes CASSSREGEKLFF.